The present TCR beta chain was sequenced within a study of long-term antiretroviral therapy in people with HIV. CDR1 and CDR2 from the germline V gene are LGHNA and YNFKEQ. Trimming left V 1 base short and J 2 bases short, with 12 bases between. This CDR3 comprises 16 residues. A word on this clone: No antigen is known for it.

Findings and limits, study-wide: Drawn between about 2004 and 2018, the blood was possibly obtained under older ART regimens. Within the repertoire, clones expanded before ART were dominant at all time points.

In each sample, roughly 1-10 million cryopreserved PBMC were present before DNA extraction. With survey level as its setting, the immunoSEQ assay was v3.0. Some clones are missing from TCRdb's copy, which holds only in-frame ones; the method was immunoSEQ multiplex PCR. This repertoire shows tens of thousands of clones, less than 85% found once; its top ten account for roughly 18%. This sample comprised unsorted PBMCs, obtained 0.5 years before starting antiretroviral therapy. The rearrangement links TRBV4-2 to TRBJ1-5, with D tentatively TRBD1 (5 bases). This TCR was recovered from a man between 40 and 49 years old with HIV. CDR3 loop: CASSQAPGGGNQPQHF. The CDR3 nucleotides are TGTGCCAGCAGCCAAGCTCCGGGGGGGGGCAATCAGCCCCAGCATTTT.